The next 22 T cell receptor beta chains were all read from a single sample in a study of cytomegalovirus exposure and HLA in healthy donors. This PCR relied on a set of 60 Vbeta primers and 13 Jbeta primers. Sequencing was performed with immunoSEQ multiplex PCR; in TCRdb, only in-frame clones are kept and a portion is missing. The sample carries more than 65,000 clones, roughly 74% recorded once. Sequencing was performed on PBMCs. The receptors originated from a woman between 55 and 75 years old in good health and CMV-seropositive.

The CDR3 DNA is TGTGCCAGCAGCACTAGCGGGGGAACGGATGAGCAGTTCTTC. Protein: CASSTSGGTDEQFF. The V gene is TRBV4-2, the J gene TRBJ2-1; TRBD2 aligns across 11 bases. This CDR3 comprises 14 residues. The germline V gene encodes CDR1 LGHNA and CDR2 YNFKEQ. With 5 bases clipped from V and 8 bases from J, the junction kept 5 bases outside the gene matches.

V usage is TRBV10-3 and J usage is TRBJ1-2, with 7 bases fitting TRBD1. V shed 3 bases and J 8 bases; nucleotides not matched to a gene: 6. The CDR3 contains 13 residues. Germline CDR1 and CDR2: ENHRY and SYGVKD. Written as DNA, the CDR3 is TGTGCCATCAGTGAAGACAGGGTAGGCGGCTACACCTTC. Translation: CAISEDRVGGYTF.

This clone occurred a few times. Within the sample, other DNA sequences also encode this same CDR3. The gene calls are TRBV5-1 and TRBJ2-7; D is perhaps TRBD1 (5 bases). There are 12 residues in the CDR3. Trimming took off 0 bases at V and 4 bases at J, with 5 bases between the two ends. Germline V lookup: CDR1 SGHRS, CDR2 YFSETQ. CDR3 sequence: CASSLEGYEQYF. The CDR3 DNA follows: TGCGCCAGCAGCTTGGAGGGGTACGAGCAGTACTTC.

The gene calls are TRBV25-1 and TRBJ2-2; D not certain. Germline V gives CDR1 MGHDK, CDR2 SYGVNS. Trimming pared 6 bases from V and 8 bases from J, leaving 7 bases between. The CDR3 is 11 residues long. CDR3 sequence: CASRVVGELFF. CDR3 nucleotides: TGTGCCAGCAGGGTAGTGGGGGAGCTGTTTTTT.

This clone was observed a single time. V usage is TRBV11-2 and J usage is TRBJ2-3, with TRBD1 matching over 10 bases. Germline V gives CDR1 SGHAT, CDR2 FQNNGV. J was trimmed by 1 base and V by 3 bases; bases with no gene match: 4. The CDR3 has 16 residues. DNA for the CDR3: TGTGCCAGCAGCTTTCGACAGGGGGCGTGCACAGATACGCAGTATTTT. It specifies CASSFRQGACTDTQYF.

This sequence joins TRBV30 and TRBJ1-2; 11 nucleotides agree with TRBD1. Germline V gene data show CDR1 as GTSNPN and CDR2 as SVGIG (reference sequence). There are 16 residues in the CDR3. The trim removed 0 bases at V and 8 bases at J, leaving 11 bases unmatched. The CDR3 is CAWSVRPQDRGRGYTF. DNA for the CDR3: TGTGCCTGGAGTGTACGCCCTCAGGACAGGGGGCGCGGCTACACCTTC.

The chain joins TRBV7-6 to TRBJ2-1, with D maybe TRBD1 (5 bases). This CDR3 is built from 13 residues. V was cut by 0 bases and J by 7 bases, with 7 bases left in between. The germline V gene encodes CDR1 SGHVS and CDR2 FNYEAQ. CDR3 DNA sequence: TGTGCCAGCAGCTTAGCGTCAGGGAATGAGCAGTTCTTC. Protein: CASSLASGNEQFF.

With respect to this clone: Other DNA sequences of this sample code for an identical CDR3. The J gene is TRBJ1-3, the V gene TRBV5-1, with 7 nucleotides matching TRBD1. This CDR3 contains 14 residues. Germline V gives CDR1 SGHRS, CDR2 YFSETQ. V was clipped by 4 bases and J by 4 bases; unmatched bases: 5. The CDR3, as DNA: TGCGCCAGCAGCGTCGACAGGGTAGGAAACACCATATATTTT. It encodes CASSVDRVGNTIYF.

The V and J genes are TRBV29-1 and TRBJ1-1, with TRBD1 as a possible D gene (6 bases). The CDR3 loop spans 15 amino acids. Germline V gene lookup returns CDR1 SQVTM and CDR2 ANQGSEA. The V and J ends lost 7 bases and 3 bases respectively, with 21 bases between them. The CDR3 spells CSALRGAGGYTEAFF. CDR3 DNA: TGCAGCGCCCTAAGGGGGGCCGGGGGGTACACTGAAGCTTTCTTT.

V gene TRBV6-1 combines with J gene TRBJ1-2; D possibly corresponds to TRBD1 (5 bases). Trimming cost V 7 bases and J 4 bases, with 16 bases left between them. Germline V gives CDR1 MNHNS, CDR2 SASEGT. This CDR3 has 14 amino acids. CDR3 sequence: CASNGYGGIYGYTF. Written as DNA, the CDR3 is TGTGCCAGCAATGGATATGGGGGGATCTATGGCTACACCTTC.

This sequence joins TRBV2 and TRBJ2-3; 13 positions agree with TRBD2. The CDR3 covers 18 residues. Per germline, CDR1 SNHLY and CDR2 FYNNEI. With 4 bases clipped from V and 1 base from J, the junction kept 8 bases outside the gene matches. The CDR3 sequence is CASSGTSGGALGTDTQYF. The CDR3 DNA reads TGTGCCAGCAGTGGTACTAGCGGGGGGGCTTTGGGCACAGATACGCAGTATTTT.

The V gene is TRBV5-1, the J gene TRBJ2-7; D might be TRBD1 (5 bases). The length of the CDR3 is 14 residues. The germline V gene encodes CDR1 SGHRS and CDR2 YFSETQ. Trimming took 1 base from V and 6 from J, leaving 14 bases between them. The DNA for the CDR3 is TGCGCCAGCAGCTTGTCTGGGGCAAGGGTCGAGCAGTACTTC. Translated: CASSLSGARVEQYF.

This sequence joins TRBV19 and TRBJ1-1, with 7 bases fitting TRBD1. Trimming took 8 bases from V and 1 from J; bases not matched to a gene: 10. CDR1 and CDR2 from the germline V gene are LNHDA and SQIVND (reference sequence). This CDR3 comprises 15 residues. CDR3 nucleotides: TGTGCCAGTCAGTCTCAAGGGACAGCGAACACTGAAGCTTTCTTT. Translated, it gives CASQSQGTANTEAFF.

V and J are TRBV27 and TRBJ1-5; 10 bases fit TRBD1. Germline V CDR1 and CDR2: MNHEY, SMNVEV (reference sequence). The CDR3 loop spans 15 amino acids. V shed 4 bases, J shed 7 bases, and the junction held 7 bases outside the gene matches. This CDR3 is CASSSSGQGGQPQHF. CDR3 nucleotides: TGTGCCAGCAGTTCTTCCGGACAGGGGGGCCAGCCCCAGCATTTT.

The chain has TRBV29-1 and TRBJ1-2; D might be TRBD1 (5 bases). Trimming shortened V by 2 bases and J by 0 bases, and 10 bases separated the two germline ends. The germline CDR1 and CDR2 sequences are SQVTM and ANQGSEA. The length of the CDR3 is 14 residues. The CDR3 region has the DNA TGCAGCGTTGAAATCAGGGCTGCTAACTATGGCTACACCTTC. Amino acid sequence: CSVEIRAANYGYTF. Complete variable domain (other parts from reference TRBV29-1 and TRBJ1-2): SAVISQKPSRDICQRGTSLTIQCQVDSQVTMMFWYRQQPGQSLTLIATANQGSEATYESGFVIDKFPISRPNLTFSTLTVSNMSPEDSSIYLCSVEIRAANYGYTFGSGTRLTVV.

This clone appeared once. The chain combines TRBV6-1 with TRBJ2-1; 12 bases agree with TRBD2. The CDR3 totals 15 residues. The trim removed 3 bases at V and 5 bases at J, leaving 2 bases unmatched. Per germline, CDR1 MNHNS and CDR2 SASEGT. The CDR3 reads CASSELAGGDNEQFF. The CDR3, as DNA: TGTGCCAGCAGTGAGCTAGCGGGGGGGGACAATGAGCAGTTCTTC.

The chain employs TRBV19 and TRBJ2-1; 7 nucleotides line up with TRBD1. Germline V gene sequence: CDR1 LNHDA, CDR2 SQIVND (reference sequence). This CDR3 contains 15 residues. The ends lost 4 bases at V and 3 bases at J; junction bases unmatched: 6. DNA for the CDR3: TGTGCCAGTAGTAAGGGACAGACCTACTACAATGAGCAGTTCTTC. It translates to CASSKGQTYYNEQFF. The full variable domain, its missing parts supplied by reference TRBV19 and TRBJ2-1, is DGGITQSPKYLFRKEGQNVTLSCEQNLNHDAMYWYRQDPGQGLRLIYYSQIVNDFQKGDIAEGYSVSREKKESFPLTVTSAQKNPTAFYLCASSKGQTYYNEQFFGPGTRLTVL.

This chain uses TRBV5-1 with TRBJ2-7; D gene ambiguous. This CDR3 region has 14 residues. Trimming stripped 0 bases from V and 5 bases from J, with 12 bases between. Germline-derived CDR1 and CDR2 are SGHRS and YFSETQ. The CDR3 DNA is TGCGCCAGCAGCTTGGTGGGCAGGTCTGACGAGCAGTACTTC. It codes for CASSLVGRSDEQYF.

This clone turned up a few times. This sequence joins TRBV7-8 and TRBJ2-1, with 12 bases matching TRBD2. The CDR3 sequence is 14 residues long. Germline CDR1 is SGHVS and CDR2 is FQNEAQ. The J segment lost 9 bases and the V segment lost 5 bases, leaving 5 bases of the junction unmatched. CDR3 loop: CASSPSGGAAEQFF. CDR3 DNA sequence: TGTGCCAGCAGCCCTAGCGGGGGGGCAGCTGAGCAGTTCTTC.

The V gene is TRBV7-9, the J gene TRBJ2-7; TRBD2 matches 12 bases. Germline CDR1 and CDR2: SEHNR and FQNEAQ (reference sequence). Trimming cost V 7 bases and J 4 bases; bases outside gene matches: 2. This CDR3 spans 13 amino acids. CDR3: CASTGTSGYEQYF. CDR3 coding DNA: TGTGCCAGCACCGGGACTAGCGGGTACGAGCAGTACTTC.

V and J are TRBV7-9 and TRBJ1-5, with D hard to call. V was trimmed by 5 bases and J by 3 bases, leaving 17 bases between them. Germline CDR1 reads SEHNR; CDR2 reads FQNEAQ (reference sequence). The CDR3 is made up of 16 amino acids. The CDR3 DNA reads TGTGCCAGCAGCCGCGGGGAAGCCACGTCCAATCAGCCCCAGCATTTT. It encodes CASSRGEATSNQPQHF.

CDR3 loop: CSVGERDYGYTF. DNA for the CDR3: TGCAGCGTTGGGGAGAGAGACTATGGCTACACCTTC. V usage is TRBV29-1 and J usage is TRBJ1-2; D uncertain. Between the trimmed V and J ends, which lost 4 bases and 3 bases, there was a span of 9 bases. The V gene's germline CDR1 is SQVTM and CDR2 ANQGSEA. The CDR3 runs 12 residues. The full variable domain, completed using reference TRBV29-1 and TRBJ1-2, is SAVISQKPSRDICQRGTSLTIQCQVDSQVTMMFWYRQQPGQSLTLIATANQGSEATYESGFVIDKFPISRPNLTFSTLTVSNMSPEDSSIYLCSVGERDYGYTFGSGTRLTVV.